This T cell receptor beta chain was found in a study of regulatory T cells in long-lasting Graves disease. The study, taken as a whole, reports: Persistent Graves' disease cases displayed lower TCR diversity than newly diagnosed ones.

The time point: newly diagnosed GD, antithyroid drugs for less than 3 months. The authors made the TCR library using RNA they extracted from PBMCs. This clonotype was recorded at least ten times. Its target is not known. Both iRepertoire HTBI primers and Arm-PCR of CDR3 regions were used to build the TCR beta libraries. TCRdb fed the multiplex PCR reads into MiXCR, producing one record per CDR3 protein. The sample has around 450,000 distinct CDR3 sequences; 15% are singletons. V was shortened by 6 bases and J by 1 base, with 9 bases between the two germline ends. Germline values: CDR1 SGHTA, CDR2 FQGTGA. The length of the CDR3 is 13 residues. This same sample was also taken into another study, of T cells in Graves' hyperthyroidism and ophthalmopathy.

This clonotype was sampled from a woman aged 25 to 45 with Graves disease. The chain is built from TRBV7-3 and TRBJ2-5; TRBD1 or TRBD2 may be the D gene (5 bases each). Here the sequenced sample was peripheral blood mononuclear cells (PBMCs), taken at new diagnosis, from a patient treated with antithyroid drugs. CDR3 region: CASSMGVQETQYF. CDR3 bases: TGTGCCAGCAGTATGGGGGTCCAAGAGACCCAGTACTTC. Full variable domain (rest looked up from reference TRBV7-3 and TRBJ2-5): GAGVSQTPSNKVTEKGKYVELRCDPISGHTALYWYRQSLGQGPEFLIYFQGTGAADDSGLPNDRFFAVRPEGSVSTLKIQRTERGDSAVYLCASSMGVQETQYFGPGTRLLVL.